This T cell receptor beta chain derives from a study of Graves' ophthalmopathy and Graves' hyperthyroidism. General study findings and limits: The model achieved about 67% sensitivity and roughly 72% specificity for ophthalmopathy progression. The authors also found most expanded thyroid clonotypes above 0.001 frequency in blood.

Trimming stripped 1 base from V and 3 bases from J, with 7 bases between. CDR3 length: 13 residues. Germline V gene sequence: CDR1 SGHTS, CDR2 YDEGEE. About this clonotype itself: As yet, its antigen is unknown.

No donor had other autoimmune disease, uncontrolled infection, pregnancy or lactation. PBMCs were density-gradient isolated from around 11 ml fresh blood. The sequenced template was RNA, covering the TCR beta CDR3 region. First-round RT-PCR relied on HTBI primers, and a second-round multiplex PCR came next. Via MiXCR, TCRdb re-called the multiplex PCR reads, giving one row per CDR3 protein. The sample has about 640,000 distinct CDR3 sequences; about 38% are singletons. This TCR was recovered from an adult man with Graves' ophthalmopathy. The chain employs TRBV5-8 and TRBJ1-2, with D uncertain. Source material: peripheral blood. The CDR3 sequence: CASSLQVDYGYTF. CDR3 in DNA: TGTGCCAGCAGCTTGCAGGTGGACTATGGCTACACCTTC.